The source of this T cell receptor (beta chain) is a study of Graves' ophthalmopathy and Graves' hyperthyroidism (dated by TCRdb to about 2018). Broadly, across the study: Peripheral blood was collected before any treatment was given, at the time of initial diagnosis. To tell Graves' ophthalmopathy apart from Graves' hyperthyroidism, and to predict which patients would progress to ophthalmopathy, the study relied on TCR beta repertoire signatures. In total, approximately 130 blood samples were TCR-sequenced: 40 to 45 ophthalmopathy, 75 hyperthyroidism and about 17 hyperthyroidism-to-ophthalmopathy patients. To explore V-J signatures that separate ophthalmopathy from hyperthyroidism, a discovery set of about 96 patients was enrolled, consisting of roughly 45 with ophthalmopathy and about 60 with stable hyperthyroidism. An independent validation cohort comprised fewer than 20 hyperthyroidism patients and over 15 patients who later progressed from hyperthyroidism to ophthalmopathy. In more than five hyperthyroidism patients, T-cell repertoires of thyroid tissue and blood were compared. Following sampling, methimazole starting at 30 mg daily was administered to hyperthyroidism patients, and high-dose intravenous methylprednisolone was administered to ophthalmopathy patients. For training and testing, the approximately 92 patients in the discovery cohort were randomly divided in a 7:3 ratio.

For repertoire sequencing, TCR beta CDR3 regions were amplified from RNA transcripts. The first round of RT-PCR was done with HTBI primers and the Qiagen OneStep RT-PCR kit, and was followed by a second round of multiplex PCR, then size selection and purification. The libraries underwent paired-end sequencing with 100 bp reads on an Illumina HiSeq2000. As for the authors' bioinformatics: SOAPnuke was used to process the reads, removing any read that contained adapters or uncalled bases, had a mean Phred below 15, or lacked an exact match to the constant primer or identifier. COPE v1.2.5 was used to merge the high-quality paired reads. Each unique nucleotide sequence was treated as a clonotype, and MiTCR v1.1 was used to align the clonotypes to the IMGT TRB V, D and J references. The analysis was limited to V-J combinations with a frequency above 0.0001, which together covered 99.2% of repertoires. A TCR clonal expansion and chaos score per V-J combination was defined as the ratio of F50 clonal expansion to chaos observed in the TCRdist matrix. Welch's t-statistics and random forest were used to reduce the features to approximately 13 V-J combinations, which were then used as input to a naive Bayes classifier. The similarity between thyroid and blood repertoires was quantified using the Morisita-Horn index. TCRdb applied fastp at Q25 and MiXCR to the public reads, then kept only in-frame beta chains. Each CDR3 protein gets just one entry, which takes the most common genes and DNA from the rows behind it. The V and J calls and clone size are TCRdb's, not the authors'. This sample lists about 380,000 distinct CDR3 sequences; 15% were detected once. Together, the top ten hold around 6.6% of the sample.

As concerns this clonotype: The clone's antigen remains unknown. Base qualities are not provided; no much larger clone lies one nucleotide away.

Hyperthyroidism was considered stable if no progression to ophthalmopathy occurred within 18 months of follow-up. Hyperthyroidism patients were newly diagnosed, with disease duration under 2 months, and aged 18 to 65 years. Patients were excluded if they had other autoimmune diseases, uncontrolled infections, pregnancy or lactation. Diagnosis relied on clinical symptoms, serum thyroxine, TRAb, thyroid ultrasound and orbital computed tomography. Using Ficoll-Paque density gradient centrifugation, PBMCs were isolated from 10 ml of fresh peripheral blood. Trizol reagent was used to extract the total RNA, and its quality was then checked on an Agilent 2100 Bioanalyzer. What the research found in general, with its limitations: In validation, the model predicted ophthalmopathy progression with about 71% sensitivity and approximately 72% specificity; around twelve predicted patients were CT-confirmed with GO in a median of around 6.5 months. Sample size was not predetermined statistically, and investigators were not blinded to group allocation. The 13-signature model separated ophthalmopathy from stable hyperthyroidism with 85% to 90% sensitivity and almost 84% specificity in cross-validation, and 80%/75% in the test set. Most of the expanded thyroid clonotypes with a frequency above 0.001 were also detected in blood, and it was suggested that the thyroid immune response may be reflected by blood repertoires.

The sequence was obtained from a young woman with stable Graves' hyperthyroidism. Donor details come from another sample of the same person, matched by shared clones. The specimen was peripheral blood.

The sequenced DNA: TGCGCCAGCAGCTTCGACGGTCATATTGATCAGCCCCAGCATTTT. It codes for CASSFDGHIDQPQHF. The rearrangement joined TRBV5-1 to TRBJ1-5; the D gene remains uncertain. Between the V and J ends, shortened by 2 bases and 5 bases respectively, the junction contains 14 bases. The CDR3 contains 15 residues, cysteine and phenylalanine counted. Only the CDR3 DNA is retained, 45 bases long and in frame from the first base. The germline V gene provides CDR1 SGHRS and CDR2 YFSETQ.